Listed here are 25 T cell receptor beta chains from one sample, sequenced in a study of post-analysis software for immune sequencing data. Antigens for these TCRs are unknown. Notes on the study in general: Comparison of patients with controls showed a handful of TRBV segments more frequent in patients, TRBV5-6, TRBV5-1 and TRBV20-1 among them.

The authors incorporated unique molecular identifiers into the TCR beta cDNA libraries. TCRdb itself ran the PCR reads through MiXCR, one entry per CDR3 protein. The sample has 820,000 or so distinct CDR3 sequences, approximately 57% seen once. Sequencing input: blood. All receptors come from a girl aged 10-17 years with multiple sclerosis.

J is TRBJ2-5 and V is TRBV7-2, with 10 bases identical to TRBD2. After removal of 5 bases from V and 6 bases from J, the junction contained 12 bases not matched to a gene. CDR1 and CDR2 (germline): SGHTA, FQGNSA. This CDR3 comprises 16 residues. The CDR3 here is CASSPRPSGSLKTQYF. The CDR3 nucleotides read TGTGCCAGCAGCCCGCGCCCTAGCGGGAGTTTGAAGACCCAGTACTTC.

This chain uses TRBV29-1 with TRBJ2-1; D perhaps matches TRBD1 (7 bases). From germline, CDR1 is SQVTM and CDR2 ANQGSEA. CDR3 size: 10 residues. V dropped 1 base and J dropped 14 bases, with 9 bases sitting between them. The CDR3 DNA sequence: TGCAGCGTTGAAGCAGGGGGGAAGTTCTTC. It specifies CSVEAGGKFF.

This clonotype was seen only a few times. The J gene is TRBJ2-7, the V gene TRBV6-5; the match to TRBD1 covers 8 bases. The CDR3 is 13 amino acids. Trimming removed 8 bases from V and 2 bases from J; junction bases left unmatched: 5. The V gene's germline CDR1 is MNHEY and CDR2 SVGAGI. CDR3 protein: CASRTGPPYEQYF. Written as DNA, the CDR3 is TGTGCCAGCCGGACAGGGCCTCCCTACGAGCAGTACTTC.

A few counts support this clonotype. This chain joins TRBV7-9 and TRBJ2-7; 14 bases agree with TRBD2. CDR3 length: 17 amino acids. The germline gives CDR1 SEHNR, CDR2 FQNEAQ (reference sequence). Trimming at V came to 5 bases and at J to 1 base, leaving 7 bases not matched to a gene. In nucleotides, the CDR3 is TGTGCCAGCAGCCTTGGGACTAGCGGGAGCTCATCCTACGAGCAGTACTTC. As protein: CASSLGTSGSSSYEQYF.

A note on this clonotype: At one end the junction does not follow the germline gene, possibly because of a read error. This rearrangement joins TRBV3-1 to TRBJ2-3; D is undetermined. The CDR3 sequence is 14 residues long. Germline V gives CDR1 LGHDT, CDR2 YNNKEL (reference sequence). CDR3 DNA sequence: TGTGCCAGCAGCCTCTGGACCAGCACAGATGCGCAGTATTTT. Encoded protein: CASSLWTSTDAQYF.

There are a few counts of this clonotype. The chain links TRBV5-1 to TRBJ2-3; tentative D call: TRBD1 (6 bases). The V and J ends lost 4 bases and 2 bases respectively, with 8 bases between them. This CDR3 is built from 13 residues. Looked up from germline, CDR1 is SGHRS and CDR2 is YFSETQ. CDR3 protein: CASSEGVTDTQYF. The CDR3 bases are TGCGCCAGCAGCGAGGGGGTCACAGATACGCAGTATTTT.

J is TRBJ1-1 and V is TRBV2, with D unclear. The CDR3 consists of 14 residues. Germline V gene data show CDR1 as SNHLY and CDR2 as FYNNEI. V was clipped by 3 bases and J by 1 base, with 9 bases between them. Here the CDR3 reads CASSDRQRNTEAFF. CDR3 bases: TGTGCCAGCAGTGACAGGCAGAGGAACACTGAAGCTTTCTTT.

CDR3 sequence reads: CASSLEGGSEKLFF. The CDR3 DNA is TGCGCCAGCAGCTTGGAGGGGGGTTCGGAAAAACTGTTTTTT. The chain employs TRBV5-1 and TRBJ1-4; maybe TRBD1 (6 bases). V dropped 0 bases and J dropped 8 bases, with 11 bases sitting between them. Germline values: CDR1 SGHRS, CDR2 YFSETQ. The CDR3 runs 14 residues.

This sequence joins TRBV6-6 and TRBJ2-1; D not resolved. From germline, CDR1 is MNHNY and CDR2 SVGAGI (reference sequence). The ends were cut back, 5 bases at V and 2 bases at J, with 13 bases in the middle. The CDR3 is 15 residues long. The CDR3 DNA reads as TGTGCCAGCAGTCAATGGGATCAAACCTACAATGAGCAGTTCTTC. Translated, it gives CASSQWDQTYNEQFF.

The chain is built from TRBV5-1 and TRBJ2-1, with 10 bases that match TRBD1. Germline V gene data show CDR1 as SGHRS and CDR2 as YFSETQ. This CDR3 is 21 amino acids long. V gave up 4 bases and J gave up 0 bases; unmatched junction bases: 19. CDR3 nucleotide sequence: TGCGCCAGCAGCACCGGGACAGGGGATCGCGGGAGGCCGAGCTCCTACAATGAGCAGTTCTTC. Its protein is CASSTGTGDRGRPSSYNEQFF.

This sequence joins TRBV29-1 and TRBJ2-5; no definite D call. The J call may be mistaken, given a closer DNA end match to TRBJ2-7. The CDR3 contains 13 residues. CDR1 is SQVTM and CDR2 is ANQGSEA in the germline V gene. CDR3 in amino acids: CSVEAAFSYEQYF. CDR3 in DNA: TGCAGCGTTGAAGCGGCCTTCTCCTACGAGCAGTACTTC.

The V gene is TRBV20-1, the J gene TRBJ1-2; D is undetermined. This CDR3 has 14 amino acids. CDR1 and CDR2 (germline): DFQATT, SNEGSKA (reference sequence). V dropped 4 bases and J dropped 1 base, with 13 bases sitting between them. The chain's CDR3 is CSAIVAGGNYGYTF. The CDR3 nucleotides read TGCAGTGCTATCGTAGCCGGAGGTAACTATGGCTACACCTTC.

This chain connects TRBV5-1 to TRBJ2-3; 9 bases fit TRBD1. CDR1 and CDR2 (germline): SGHRS, YFSETQ. The V segment lost 2 bases and the J segment 3 bases; nucleotides outside the gene matches: 4. The CDR3 is 15 residues long. In DNA form, the CDR3 reads TGCGCCAGCAGCTTTAAGACAGGGGGTACAGATACGCAGTATTTT. Its translation: CASSFKTGGTDTQYF.

The chain has TRBV29-1 and TRBJ1-4, with TRBD1 identical over 8 bases. The V and J ends lost 6 bases and 1 base, in that order; junction bases with no gene match: 7. Germline V lookup: CDR1 SQVTM, CDR2 ANQGSEA. This CDR3 is 15 amino acids long. This CDR3 reads CSVRGQGRTNEKLFF. In DNA, the CDR3 is TGCAGCGTCCGCGGACAGGGACGAACTAATGAAAAACTGTTTTTT.

This clonotype turned up a few times. The V call is TRBV29-1, the J call TRBJ2-7, with TRBD1 matching 10 bases. This CDR3 is built from 16 residues. Trimming took 6 bases from V and 1 from J; bases not matched to a gene: 12. Germline CDR1 SQVTM, CDR2 ANQGSEA. This CDR3 is CSVVPGQGINSYEQYF. The CDR3 DNA reads TGCAGCGTCGTACCGGGACAGGGGATCAATTCCTACGAGCAGTACTTC.

The chain carries TRBV29-1 and TRBJ2-3, with 12 bases aligning to TRBD2. Germline V gene lookup returns CDR1 SQVTM and CDR2 ANQGSEA. The CDR3 is made up of 16 amino acids. The V segment lost 6 bases and the J segment 2 bases; nucleotides outside the gene matches: 9. CDR3 residues: CSVYGTSGPPTDTQYF. CDR3 bases: TGCAGCGTCTACGGGACTAGCGGGCCGCCCACAGATACGCAGTATTTT.

This clonotype has more than one count but fewer than ten. The chain is built from TRBV2 and TRBJ2-1, with a possible D match to TRBD2 (5 bases). The CDR3 sequence is 12 residues long. Germline V CDR1 and CDR2: SNHLY, FYNNEI. The V and J ends lost 3 bases and 6 bases respectively, with 6 bases between them. In DNA form, the CDR3 reads TGTGCCAGCAGTGATGAGGGCAATGAGCAGTTCTTC. Translation: CASSDEGNEQFF.

V gene TRBV5-1 combines with J gene TRBJ1-2; a possible D gene is TRBD1 (5 bases). Between the trimmed V and J ends, which lost 4 bases and 3 bases, there was a span of 10 bases. Germline V gives CDR1 SGHRS, CDR2 YFSETQ. The CDR3 totals 13 residues. The CDR3, as DNA: TGCGCCAGCAGCGGAGAGGGGTACTATGGCTACACCTTC. Translated, it gives CASSGEGYYGYTF.

This chain uses TRBV29-1 with TRBJ2-3; D is unclear. Trimming pared 6 bases from V and 4 bases from J, leaving 17 bases between. This CDR3 is built from 14 residues. The germline V gene has CDR1 SQVTM and CDR2 ANQGSEA. CDR3 protein: CSVRRQYEADTQYF. In DNA form, the CDR3 reads TGCAGCGTACGCAGGCAATATGAGGCAGATACGCAGTATTTT.

This clonotype was seen a few times. The gene calls are TRBV27 and TRBJ1-2, with a weak D call TRBD1 (6 bases). This CDR3 contains 15 residues. Trimming stripped 1 base from V and 2 bases from J, with 11 bases between. The germline V gene has CDR1 MNHEY and CDR2 SMNVEV (reference sequence). The CDR3 nucleotides are TGTGCCAGCAGTTTATTCGGGGGCGGAAACTATGGCTACACCTTC. This sequence encodes CASSLFGGGNYGYTF.

The chain is built from TRBV28 and TRBJ2-1, with 7 bases that match TRBD2. Germline V CDR1 and CDR2: MDHEN, SYDVKM. With 6 bases clipped from V and 14 bases from J, the junction kept 13 bases outside the gene matches. The length of the CDR3 is 13 residues. The CDR3 nucleotides read TGTGCCAGCAGCACCCACAGCCGGGGGGAGGAGTTCTTC. The encoded protein is CASSTHSRGEEFF.

This chain links TRBV7-8 with TRBJ1-2; weak D call: TRBD1 (6 bases). CDR3 length: 16 amino acids. Germline V gene data show CDR1 as SGHVS and CDR2 as FQNEAQ. V lost 5 bases and J 7 bases, leaving 23 bases between the germline ends. The CDR3 here is CASSPILSGALSGYTF. The DNA for the CDR3 is TGTGCCAGCAGCCCGATCCTCTCGGGGGCACTAAGTGGCTACACCTTC.

The chain employs TRBV11-1 and TRBJ2-7; 8 nucleotides line up with TRBD2. Near its end, the DNA agrees better with TRBJ2-5, so the J call may be wrong. Germline V gene sequence: CDR1 SGHAT, CDR2 FQDESV (reference sequence). The CDR3 runs to 15 residues. The CDR3, as DNA: TGTGCCAGCAGCTCCGGCGGGGGGTTGCAAGAGACCCAGTACTTC. It codes for CASSSGGGLQETQYF.

The rearrangement joins TRBV4-1 to TRBJ2-7; D is perhaps TRBD2 (5 bases). The CDR3 is made up of 16 amino acids. The V gene's germline CDR1 is MGHRA and CDR2 YSYEKL. Trimming cost V 4 bases and J 0 bases, with 16 bases left between them. DNA for the CDR3: TGCGCCAGCAGCCTCCAAAGCGGATACCACTCCTACGAGCAGTACTTC. This encodes CASSLQSGYHSYEQYF.

This chain uses TRBV20-1 with TRBJ2-3, with 11 bases aligning to TRBD2. The CDR3 has 15 residues. V dropped 6 bases and J dropped 2; count of bases not matched to a gene: 7. Per the germline V gene, CDR1 is DFQATT and CDR2 is SNEGSKA (reference sequence). The CDR3: CSAKNSGRATDTQYF. In DNA, the CDR3 is TGCAGTGCGAAAAATAGCGGGAGGGCCACAGATACGCAGTATTTT.